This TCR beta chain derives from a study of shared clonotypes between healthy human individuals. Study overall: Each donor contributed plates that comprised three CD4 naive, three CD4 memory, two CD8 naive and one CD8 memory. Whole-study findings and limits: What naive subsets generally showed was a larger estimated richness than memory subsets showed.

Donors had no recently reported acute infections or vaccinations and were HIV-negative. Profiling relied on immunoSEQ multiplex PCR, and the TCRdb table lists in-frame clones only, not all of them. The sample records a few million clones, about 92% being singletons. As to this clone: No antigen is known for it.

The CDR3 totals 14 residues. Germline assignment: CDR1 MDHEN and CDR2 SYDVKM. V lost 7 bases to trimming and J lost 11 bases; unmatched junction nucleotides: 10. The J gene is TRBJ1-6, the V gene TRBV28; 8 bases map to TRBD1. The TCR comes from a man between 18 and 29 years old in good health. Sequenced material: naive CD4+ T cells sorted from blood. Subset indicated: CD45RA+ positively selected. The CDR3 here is CASIKDRVKAPLHF. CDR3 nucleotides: TGTGCCAGCATCAAGGACAGGGTTAAAGCACCCCTCCACTTT.